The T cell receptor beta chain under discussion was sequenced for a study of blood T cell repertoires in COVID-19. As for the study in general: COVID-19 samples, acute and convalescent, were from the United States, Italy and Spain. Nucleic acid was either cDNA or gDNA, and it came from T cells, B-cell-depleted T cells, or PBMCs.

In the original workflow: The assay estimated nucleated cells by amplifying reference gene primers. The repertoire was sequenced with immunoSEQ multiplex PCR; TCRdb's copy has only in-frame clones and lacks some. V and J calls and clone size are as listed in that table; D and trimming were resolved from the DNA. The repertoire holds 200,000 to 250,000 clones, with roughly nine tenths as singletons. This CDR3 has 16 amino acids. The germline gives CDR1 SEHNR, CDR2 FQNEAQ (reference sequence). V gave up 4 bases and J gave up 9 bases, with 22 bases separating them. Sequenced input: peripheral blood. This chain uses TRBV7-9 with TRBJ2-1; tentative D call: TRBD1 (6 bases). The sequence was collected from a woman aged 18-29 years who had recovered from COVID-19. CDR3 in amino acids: CASSSSFRDTRGEQFF. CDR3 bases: TGTGCCAGCAGCTCTTCTTTCCGGGATACCAGGGGTGAGCAGTTCTTC.